This TCR beta chain came from a study of blood T cell repertoires in COVID-19. Germline CDR1 reads SGHRS; CDR2 reads YFSETQ. The CDR3 runs 15 residues. Trimming at V came to 2 bases and at J to 6 bases, leaving 5 bases not matched to a gene. Generated by immunoSEQ multiplex PCR, the TCRdb table keeps only in-frame clones and is missing some. This repertoire shows about 190,000 clones, around four fifths found once; its top ten account for less than 3.5%. This TCR was recovered from a man in his fifties or sixties with active or convalescent COVID-19. The material sequenced was peripheral blood. The chain combines TRBV5-1 with TRBJ2-7; 13 positions match TRBD2. CDR3 in amino acids: CASSFGLAGVLEQYF. The CDR3, as DNA: TGCGCCAGCAGCTTCGGACTAGCGGGAGTTCTCGAGCAGTACTTC.